This T cell receptor (beta chain) was profiled in a study of T cells expressing NK-cell markers (dated by TCRdb to about 2020). Notes on the research overall: Three sorted T-cell subsets (CD3+CD56+NKG2C+, CD3+CD56+NKG2C- and CD3+CD56-NKG2C+) from under ten donors had their TCR beta-chain repertoires profiled. Of the eight sequenced donors, seven were found to be HCMV-seropositive and one was found to be HCMV-seronegative. Randomly selected healthy volunteers, three men and five women, were used as the eight sequenced donors. Libraries were sequenced as 2 x 150 bp reads on Illumina HiSeq 2000/2500, MiSeq or NextSeq. The full study reports these points: Whether the expanded NKG2C-expressing T cell clones were specific for HCMV antigens was left unclear. Those dominant clonotypes were again the most abundant among CD3+CD56-NKG2C+ cells in a few donors, at roughly 28.3-65%. In 5 to 7 donors, the dominant CD3+CD56+NKG2C+ clonotypes were found to rank among the top 10 CD8+ clonotypes and to make up 1.0-7.0% of CD8+ T cells.

Note on this clonotype: The clone's antigen remains unknown.

A commercial ELISA kit detecting HCMV-specific IgG in serum was used to determine HCMV serostatus. Peripheral blood mononuclear cells were isolated from blood by Ficoll density gradient centrifugation. Sequencing used an Illumina HiSeq 2000. 5'RACE template switching, by which a universal primer site and unique molecular identifiers were added, was used to make TCR beta cDNA libraries. Synthesis of cDNA was primed from the TCR beta constant segment and was followed by two consecutive PCR amplification steps. Processing in the source paper ran as follows. MIGEC was used to demultiplex reads and group reads by UMI, and MiTCR was used to assemble and quantify clonotypes. To exclude erroneous sequences, any TCR cDNA sequence not supported by at least two reads was discarded. Downstream repertoire analysis used the tcR package, and clonotypes were matched across fractions by CDR3 nucleotide sequence plus V segment. Antigen specificity was annotated against VDJdb with VDJmatch, allowing one amino acid substitution in CDR3. After TCRdb reprocessed the reads, each CDR3 protein sequence was kept as one row, without DNA. The V and J calls and clone size come from TCRdb's table, not from the authors' own analysis. The sample table gives 500,000 to 600,000 distinct CDR3 sequences. The top ten clonotypes cover 3% to 4.5% of the sample.

CDR1 and CDR2 are drawn from the germline V gene: SGHTA, FQGNSA. Including cysteine and phenylalanine, the CDR3 has 12 amino acids. DNA is not recorded here. The clonotype comes from a man aged 18-30 years in good health. Donor details come from another sample of the same person, matched by shared clones. The sample consisted of blood T cells: a sorted CD56 or NKG2C T cell subset, CD4+ or CD8+ T cells, or bulk PBMC T cells (not recorded which). The V gene is TRBV7-2 and the J gene is TRBJ1-1. CDR3 region: CASSIRNSEAFF.